Below, 8 T cell receptor beta chains from the same sample are listed, as sequenced in a study of blood T cell repertoires in COVID-19. Assay used: immunoSEQ multiplex PCR; TCRdb lists only in-frame clones, some missing. The sample lists 80,000 or so clones, 65% to 90% seen once, with over 15% in the top ten. Input material: peripheral blood. The receptors were sampled from a human donor in a cohort sampled during active COVID-19.

V usage is TRBV20-1 and J usage is TRBJ1-2; weak D call: TRBD1 (6 bases). V lost 6 bases and J lost 5, with 10 bases in between. Per germline, CDR1 DFQATT and CDR2 SNEGSKA (reference sequence). The CDR3 is 11 amino acids. CDR3 coding DNA: TGCAGTGCAACAGGGATTTATGGCTACACCTTC. Translating gives CSATGIYGYTF.

This chain joins TRBV29-1 and TRBJ2-2, with 7 bases fitting TRBD1. The CDR3 consists of 14 residues. Germline V gene sequence: CDR1 SQVTM, CDR2 ANQGSEA. V was clipped by 7 bases and J by 2 bases; unmatched bases: 7. In DNA, the CDR3 is TGCAGCGGGAAGACAGGGTTTAACACCGGGGAGCTGTTTTTT. This sequence encodes CSGKTGFNTGELFF.

The chain is built from TRBV7-2 and TRBJ1-4, with unresolved D. Looked up from germline, CDR1 is SGHTA and CDR2 is FQGNSA. V lost 4 bases and J 0 bases, leaving 12 bases between the germline ends. The CDR3 extends over 16 amino acids. Here the CDR3 DNA reads TGTGCCAGCAGCTCCTACTACACGACAACTAATGAAAAACTGTTTTTT. Translation: CASSSYYTTTNEKLFF.

The genes are TRBV19 and TRBJ2-1, with 7 bases aligning to TRBD1. This CDR3 has 13 residues. Germline V gives CDR1 LNHDA, CDR2 SQIVND (reference sequence). After removal of 7 bases from V and 5 bases from J, the junction contained 5 bases not matched to a gene. CDR3 DNA: TGTGCCAGTACAAGACAGGGTCACAATGAGCAGTTCTTC. It specifies CASTRQGHNEQFF.

This clone appeared once. In nucleotides, the CDR3 is TGTGCCAGCAGCCCGACAGGGTCGAGCGGGGAGCTGTTTTTT. Translated: CASSPTGSSGELFF. The chain uses TRBV6-5 and TRBJ2-2, with 7 bases aligning to TRBD1. This CDR3 region has 14 residues. J gave up 7 bases and V 6 bases, and 8 bases lay outside the gene matches. The germline V gene encodes CDR1 MNHEY and CDR2 SVGAGI.

This rearrangement joins TRBV5-6 to TRBJ2-6, with a tentative D call TRBD2 (5 bases). The CDR3 sequence is 13 residues long. Trimming removed 6 bases at V and 2 bases at J, with 6 bases between. Germline CDR1 reads SGHDT; CDR2 reads YYEEEE. CDR3 sequence reads: CASKAAGANVLTF. CDR3 DNA sequence: TGTGCCAGCAAAGCGGCTGGGGCCAACGTCCTGACTTTC.

V is TRBV10-3 and J is TRBJ1-1; D not certain. The CDR3 runs 13 residues. CDR1 and CDR2 (germline): ENHRY, SYGVKD. Trimming took off 5 bases at V and 1 base at J, with 8 bases between the two ends. CDR3 nucleotide sequence: TGTGCCATCAGTCCTGGTAGGAACACTGAAGCTTTCTTT. Its protein product is CAISPGRNTEAFF.

In its sample, this clone was seen a few times. V gene TRBV12-3 or TRBV12-4 combines with J gene TRBJ2-5, with D unresolved. The germline V and J ends were trimmed by 8 bases and 3 bases, with 13 bases remaining between them. The CDR3 loop spans 13 amino acids. CDR3 region: CASASSSEETQYF. CDR3 DNA sequence: TGTGCCAGCGCTTCTAGTTCCGAAGAGACCCAGTACTTC.